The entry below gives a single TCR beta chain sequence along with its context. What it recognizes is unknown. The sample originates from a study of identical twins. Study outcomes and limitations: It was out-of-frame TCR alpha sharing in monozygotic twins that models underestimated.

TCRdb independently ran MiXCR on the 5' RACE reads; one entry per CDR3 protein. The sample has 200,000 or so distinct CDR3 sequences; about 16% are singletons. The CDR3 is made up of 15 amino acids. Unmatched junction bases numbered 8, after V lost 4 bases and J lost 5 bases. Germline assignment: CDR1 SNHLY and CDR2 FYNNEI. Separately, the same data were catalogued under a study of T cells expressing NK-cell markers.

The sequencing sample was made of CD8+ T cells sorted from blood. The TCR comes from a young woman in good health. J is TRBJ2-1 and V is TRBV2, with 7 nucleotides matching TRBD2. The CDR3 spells CASSGPGGRDNEQFF. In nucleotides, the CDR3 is TGTGCCAGCAGTGGCCCGGGCGGGAGAGACAATGAGCAGTTCTTC.